This T cell receptor beta chain was identified in a study of blood T cell repertoires in COVID-19. Looking at the study overall: COVID-19 samples from acute and convalescent phases originated in the United States, Italy and Spain.

Trimming at V came to 0 bases and at J to 5 bases, leaving 7 bases not matched to a gene. In germline, CDR1 is SGHRS, CDR2 YFSETQ. The length of the CDR3 is 15 residues. Repertoires were generated with immunoSEQ multiplex PCR, while TCRdb's copy carries only in-frame clones and drops some. The sample includes about 150,000 clones, 80% to 90% of them seen just once. Sample: peripheral blood. The TCR originated in a woman in her fifties or sixties with COVID-19, enrolled during active disease. This sequence joins TRBV5-1 and TRBJ2-7; 8 bases line up with TRBD1. The CDR3 DNA reads TGCGCCAGCAGCTTGGGAGGACAGGGTGCGAACGAGCAGTACTTC. This encodes CASSLGGQGANEQYF.